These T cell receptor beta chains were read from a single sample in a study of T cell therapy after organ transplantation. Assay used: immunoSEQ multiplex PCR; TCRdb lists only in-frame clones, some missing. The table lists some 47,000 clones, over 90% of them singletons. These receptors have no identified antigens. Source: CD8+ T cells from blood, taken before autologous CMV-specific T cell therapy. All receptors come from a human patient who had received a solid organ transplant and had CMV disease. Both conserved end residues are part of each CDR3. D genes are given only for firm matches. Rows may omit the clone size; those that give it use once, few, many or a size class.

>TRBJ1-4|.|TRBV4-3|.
TGCGCCAGCAGCCAAGAAAGGAGTCTACGAGCAGGAAAACTGTTTTTT
CASSQERSLRAGKLFF
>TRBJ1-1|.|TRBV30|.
TGTGCCTGGAGTTTCGGGACCGCGGCTGAAGCTTTCTTT
CAWSFGTAAEAFF
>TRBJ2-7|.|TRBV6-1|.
TGTGCCAGCAGTTTGGACTCCTTGAGGCACGAGCAGTACTTC
CASSLDSLRHEQYF
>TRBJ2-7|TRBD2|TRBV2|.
TGTGCCAGCAGGAGACTAGCGGGAGGGGACGAGCAGTACTTC
CASRRLAGGDEQYF
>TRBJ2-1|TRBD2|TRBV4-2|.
TGTGCCAGCAGCCTAGGGGGGACTAGCGGATTCCTGAATGAGCAGTTCTTC
CASSLGGTSGFLNEQFF
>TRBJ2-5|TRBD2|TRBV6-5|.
TGTGCCAGCAGTTACCGGACTAGCGGGAGAAAAGAGACCCAGTACTTC
CASSYRTSGRKETQYF
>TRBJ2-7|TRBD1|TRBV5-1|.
TGCGCCAGCAGCTTTTCCGGGACAGCTTTCTACGAGCAGTACTTC
CASSFSGTAFYEQYF
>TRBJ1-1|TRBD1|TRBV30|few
TGTGCCTGGAGTCGCAGGGGGGACACTGAAGCTTTCTTT
CAWSRRGDTEAFF
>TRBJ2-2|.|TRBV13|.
TGTGCCAGCAGCTTAGCTCATAGCAGGGCCAAGAACACCGGGGAGCTGTTTTTT
CASSLAHSRAKNTGELFF
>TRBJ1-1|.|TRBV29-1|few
TGCAGCGTTGAAGATTACACAGAGAACACTGAAGCTTTCTTT
CSVEDYTENTEAFF
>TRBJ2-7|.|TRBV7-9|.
TGTGCCAGCAGCCTAACAGGTCGCAGGGATTTCTACGAGCAGTACTTC
CASSLTGRRDFYEQYF
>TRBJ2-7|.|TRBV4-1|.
TGCGCCAGCAGCCAAGATCCTGCGGGTACCTACGAGCAGTACTTC
CASSQDPAGTYEQYF
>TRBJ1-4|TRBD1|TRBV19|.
TGTGCCAGTAGTTTATGGACAGGGGGCTTCGATGAAAAACTGTTTTTT
CASSLWTGGFDEKLFF
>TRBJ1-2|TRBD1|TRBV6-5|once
TGTGCCAGCAGTTCCATGGGACAGACCTATGGCTACACCTTC
CASSSMGQTYGYTF
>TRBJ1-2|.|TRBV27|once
TGTGCCAGCAGCGGAACCGGGACCCTGGAGGGCTACACCTTC
CASSGTGTLEGYTF
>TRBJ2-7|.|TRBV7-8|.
TGTGCCAGCAGCTTAGCGTACTTAGCGGTGCGGGACCCCTACGAGCAGTACTTC
CASSLAYLAVRDPYEQYF
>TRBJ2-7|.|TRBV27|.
TGTGCCAGCAGCTGGGGGGACGCATTATCCTACGAGCAGTACTTC
CASSWGDALSYEQYF
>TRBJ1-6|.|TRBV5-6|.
TGTGCCAGCAGTTGGGGGCAGGGGCTTCCCCTCCACTTT
CASSWGQGLPLHF
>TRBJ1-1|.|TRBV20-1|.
TGCAGTGCTAGAGATTACCAACTAGCTTTCTTT
CSARDYQLAFF
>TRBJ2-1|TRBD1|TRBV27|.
TGTGCCAGCAGCTCCGGGACAGGGCAGTATGAGCAGTTCTTC
CASSSGTGQYEQFF
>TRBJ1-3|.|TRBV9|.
TGTGCCAGCAGCGCCTATGGGACAGGAAACACCATATATTTT
CASSAYGTGNTIYF
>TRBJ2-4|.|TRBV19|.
TGTGCCAGTAGTATAGATTTCGCGGGGAAAAACATTCAGTACTTC
CASSIDFAGKNIQYF
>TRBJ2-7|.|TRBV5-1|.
TGCGCCAGCAGCTGGGACTTTCGTGGCGAGCAGTACTTC
CASSWDFRGEQYF
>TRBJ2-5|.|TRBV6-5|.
TGTGCCAGCGGGGCACAAGAGACCCAGTACTTC
CASGAQETQYF
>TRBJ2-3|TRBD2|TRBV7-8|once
TGTGCCAGCAGCCCCTTGACCGGGACTAGCGGCACAGATACGCAGTATTTT
CASSPLTGTSGTDTQYF
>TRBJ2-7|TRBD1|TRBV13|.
TGTGCCAGCAGCTTAGAGGGGACAGGGGACTACGAGCAGTACTTC
CASSLEGTGDYEQYF
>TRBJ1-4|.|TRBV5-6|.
TGTGCCAGCAGCTCAGAGGGGGAAAAACTGTTTTTT
CASSSEGEKLFF
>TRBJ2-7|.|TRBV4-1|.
TGCGCCAGCAGCCCCGAGCCCTCCTACGAGCAGTACTTC
CASSPEPSYEQYF
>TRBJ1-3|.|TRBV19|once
TGTGCCAGTAGTATCGGGCAGCCGTTCTCTGGAAACACCATATATTTT
CASSIGQPFSGNTIYF
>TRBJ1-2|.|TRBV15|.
TGTGCCACCAGCAGAGCGGTGGCCTTGACTTATGGCTACACCTTC
CATSRAVALTYGYTF
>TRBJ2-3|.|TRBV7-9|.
TGTGCCAGCAGCTTCCCCGTTAAAGGGCCCACAGATACGCAGTATTTT
CASSFPVKGPTDTQYF
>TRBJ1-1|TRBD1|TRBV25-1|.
TGTGCCAGCAGCTCCAGGGGGGCGACTGAAGCTTTCTTT
CASSSRGATEAFF
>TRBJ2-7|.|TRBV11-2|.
TGTGCCAGCAGCCCTTACTTGACTTATGGAGGACGTATACCTTACGAGCAGTACTTC
CASSPYLTYGGRIPYEQYF
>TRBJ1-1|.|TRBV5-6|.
TGTGCCAGCAGCTTGGCCACCGAGGGCAACACTGAAGCTTTCTTT
CASSLATEGNTEAFF
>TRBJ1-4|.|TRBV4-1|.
TGCGCCAGCAGCCAGAACCGGGGGGAAGCAGAAAAACTGTTTTTT
CASSQNRGEAEKLFF
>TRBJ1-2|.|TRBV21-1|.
TGTGCCAGCAGCAAAGAGGGACAGGGACAGAGAGTAGGCTATGGCTACACCTTC
CASSKEGQGQRVGYGYTF
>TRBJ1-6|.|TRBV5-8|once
TGTGCCAGCAGCTTCTTTGGTGCGACAGGCCCTAATTCACCCCTCCACTTT
CASSFFGATGPNSPLHF